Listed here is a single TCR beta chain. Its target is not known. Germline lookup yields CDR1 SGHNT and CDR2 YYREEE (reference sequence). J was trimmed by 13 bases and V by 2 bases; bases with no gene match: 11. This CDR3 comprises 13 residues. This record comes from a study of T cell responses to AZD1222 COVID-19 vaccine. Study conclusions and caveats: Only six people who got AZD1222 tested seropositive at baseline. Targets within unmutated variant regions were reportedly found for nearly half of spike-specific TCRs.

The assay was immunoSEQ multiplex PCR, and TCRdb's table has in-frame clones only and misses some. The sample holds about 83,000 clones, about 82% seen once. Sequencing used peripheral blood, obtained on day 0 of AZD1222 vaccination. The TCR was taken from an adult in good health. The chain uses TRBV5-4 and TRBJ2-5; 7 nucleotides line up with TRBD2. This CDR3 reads CASSFGGTTKRYF. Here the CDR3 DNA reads TGTGCCAGCAGCTTCGGGGGGACTACCAAGAGGTACTTC.